Described below is a single TCR beta chain sequence and its context. What it binds is not known. Sequencing was performed with immunoSEQ multiplex PCR; in TCRdb, only in-frame clones are kept and a portion is missing. The table records 100,000 or so clones, around nine tenths of them present only once. Germline CDR1 and CDR2: SGDLS and YYNGEE. V was clipped by 4 bases and J by 3 bases, with 13 bases between them. The CDR3 loop spans 15 amino acids. The data were taken from a study of T cell responses to AZD1222 COVID-19 vaccine. Study results and caveats: Unmutated variant regions are reportedly targeted by nearly half of spike-specific TCRs. Most donors were white British and more were female, and clonal diversity was possibly underestimated.

The source was peripheral blood, collected on day 0 of AZD1222 vaccination. The chain recombines TRBV9 with TRBJ1-4; D is undetermined. The sequence derives from an adult in good health. This CDR3 reads CASSLAWGANEKLFF. The CDR3 DNA is TGTGCCAGCAGCCTCGCGTGGGGAGCTAATGAAAAACTGTTTTTT.